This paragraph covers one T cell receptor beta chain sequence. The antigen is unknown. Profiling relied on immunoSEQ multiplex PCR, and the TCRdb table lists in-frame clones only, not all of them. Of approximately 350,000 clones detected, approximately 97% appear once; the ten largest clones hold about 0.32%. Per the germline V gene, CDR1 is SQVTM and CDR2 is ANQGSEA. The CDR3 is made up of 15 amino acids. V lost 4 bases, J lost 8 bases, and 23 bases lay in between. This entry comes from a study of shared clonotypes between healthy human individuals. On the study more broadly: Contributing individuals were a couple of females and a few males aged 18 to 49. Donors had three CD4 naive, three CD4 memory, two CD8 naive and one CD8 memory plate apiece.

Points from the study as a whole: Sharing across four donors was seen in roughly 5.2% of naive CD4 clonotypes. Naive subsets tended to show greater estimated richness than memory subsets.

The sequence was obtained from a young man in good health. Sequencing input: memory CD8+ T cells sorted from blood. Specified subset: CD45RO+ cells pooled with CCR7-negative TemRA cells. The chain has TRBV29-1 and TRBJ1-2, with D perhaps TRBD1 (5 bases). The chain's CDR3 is CSVAFRVRAHAGYTF. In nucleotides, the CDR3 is TGCAGCGTTGCTTTCAGGGTTCGGGCGCACGCGGGCTACACCTTC.